The 31 T cell receptor beta chains presented below share a single source sample, sequenced in a study of T cell repertoires in cytomegalovirus infection. Antigens for these TCRs are unknown. MiXCR, applied by TCRdb to the reads, yields one record per CDR3 protein. The sample holds 60,000 to 85,000 distinct CDR3 sequences, 22% seen once. Sequencing was carried out using PBMCs, sequenced either directly or after in vitro stimulation (not recorded which). Every receptor here comes from a human donor in good health (CMV status not recorded). Some clones in this sample may be carry-over from other donors' samples.

Of note for this clonotype: Possible read error: a much larger clone is one base away. The genes are TRBV11-1 and TRBJ2-7; D gene ambiguous. The CDR3 spans 11 residues. Per germline, CDR1 SGHAT and CDR2 FQDESV (reference sequence). The CDR3 reads CANSLDYEQYF. Here the CDR3 DNA reads TGTGCCAACAGCTTGGATTACGAGCAGTACTTC.

This chain links TRBV6-1 with TRBJ2-1; 11 bases agree with TRBD2. Per the germline V gene, CDR1 is MNHNS and CDR2 is SASEGT. J lost 4 bases, V lost 6 bases, and 11 bases had no gene match. The CDR3 runs to 17 residues. Written as DNA, the CDR3 is TGTGCCAGCAGCCCCGGGGGACTAGCGGAATTATACAATGAGCAGTTCTTC. This gives the protein CASSPGGLAELYNEQFF.

V gene TRBV4-2 combines with J gene TRBJ2-5, with 8 bases aligning to TRBD1. The V gene end was trimmed by 0 bases and the J gene end by 5 bases; junction bases not matched to a gene: 5. CDR1 is LGHNA, CDR2 YNFKEQ, per germline. The CDR3 has 15 amino acids. The CDR3 region is CASSQEGRTGETQYF. The CDR3 DNA follows: TGTGCCAGCAGCCAAGAGGGAAGGACAGGGGAGACCCAGTACTTC.

At least ten counts were recorded for this clonotype. This chain connects TRBV7-2 to TRBJ2-3; possibly TRBD2 for D (6 bases). The CDR3 contains 15 residues. Per germline, CDR1 SGHTA and CDR2 FQGNSA. Between the trimmed V and J ends, which lost 5 bases and 0 bases, there was a span of 12 bases. The CDR3 DNA is TGTGCCAGCAGCGCAGGAGGGTCTAGCACAGATACGCAGTATTTT. Translating gives CASSAGGSSTDTQYF.

The chain uses TRBV7-2 and TRBJ2-7; 8 bases line up with TRBD2. This CDR3 has 15 amino acids. The junction had 8 bases not matched to a gene; V was cut back by 5 bases and J by 2 bases. Per the germline V gene, CDR1 is SGHTA and CDR2 is FQGNSA. The CDR3 region is CASSIRLGLAYEQYF. CDR3 coding DNA: TGTGCCAGCAGCATCCGGTTGGGACTAGCCTACGAGCAGTACTTC.

This clonotype showed up just a few times. CDR3 DNA sequence: TGTGCCAGCAGTTACTCGCGGCAGGTTCCCGGCACAGATACGCAGTATTTT. As protein: CASSYSRQVPGTDTQYF. V gene TRBV6-5 combines with J gene TRBJ2-3, with D hard to call. Germline CDR1 is MNHEY and CDR2 is SVGAGI. V was clipped by 0 bases and J by 1 base, with 14 bases between them. This CDR3 comprises 17 residues.

This clonotype was recorded many times. The V call is TRBV7-2, the J call TRBJ2-7; 7 nucleotides align to TRBD1. Germline CDR1 SGHTA, CDR2 FQGNSA. The CDR3 consists of 15 residues. V trimming: 3 bases; J trimming: 4 bases; junction bases outside the gene matches: 9. The CDR3 region is CASSLGGTEFYEQYV. For the CDR3, the DNA is TGTGCCAGCAGCTTGGGTGGGACAGAATTTTACGAGCAGTACGTC.

This clonotype was seen a single time. This chain links TRBV6-2 or TRBV6-3 with TRBJ2-1, with 8 bases aligning to TRBD2. The junction had 14 bases not matched to a gene; V was cut back by 7 bases and J by 6 bases. CDR3 length: 16 residues. Germline CDR1 is MNHEY and CDR2 is SVGEGT. The CDR3 bases are TGTGCCAGCACCAGAGCCGGGACTAGGGGATTCAATGAGCAGTTCTTC. Translation: CASTRAGTRGFNEQFF.

This clonotype was seen only a few times. The chain uses TRBV10-3 and TRBJ2-7; 8 nucleotides line up with TRBD1. Germline CDR1 and CDR2: ENHRY and SYGVKD. Losses at the gene ends were 4 bases for V and 5 bases for J; bases not matched to a gene: 4. This CDR3 region has 13 residues. The CDR3 nucleotides read TGTGCCATCAGTGGACAGGGGTTCAACGAGCAGTACTTC. Translated: CAISGQGFNEQYF.

V gene TRBV6-5 combines with J gene TRBJ1-1, with D possibly TRBD1 on 5 matching bases. This CDR3 has 16 amino acids. V was pared by 0 bases and J by 4 bases, with 15 bases between. Germline assignment: CDR1 MNHEY and CDR2 SVGAGI. DNA for the CDR3: TGTGCCAGCAGTTACTCAAGCGGGGTAGGGGCCACTGAAGCTTTCTTT. As protein: CASSYSSGVGATEAFF.

The chain combines TRBV2 with TRBJ2-1; D gene ambiguous. The CDR3 spans 14 residues. V was shortened by 0 bases and J by 4 bases, with 7 bases between the two germline ends. CDR1 and CDR2 (germline): SNHLY, FYNNEI. CDR3 protein: CASSEAEYYNEQFF. CDR3 DNA: TGTGCCAGCAGTGAAGCTGAGTATTACAATGAGCAGTTCTTC. Looking up the rest from reference TRBV2 and TRBJ2-1 gives the full variable domain: EPEVTQTPSHQVTQMGQEVILRCVPISNHLYFYWYRQILGQKVEFLVSFYNNEISEKSEIFDDQFSVERPDGSNFTLKIRSTKLEDSAMYFCASSEAEYYNEQFFGPGTRLTVL.

The chain uses TRBV7-9 and TRBJ2-7, with a tentative D call TRBD2 (5 bases). The CDR3 totals 14 residues. The germline CDR1 and CDR2 sequences are SEHNR and FQNEAQ (reference sequence). V was pared by 0 bases and J by 0 bases, with 6 bases between. The CDR3 protein is CASSLAGSSYEQYF. The DNA for the CDR3 is TGTGCCAGCAGCTTAGCGGGGAGCTCCTACGAGCAGTACTTC.

The chain recombines TRBV7-9 with TRBJ1-5; D is ambiguous. Trimming removed 0 bases at V and 3 bases at J, with 6 bases between. CDR3 length: 14 amino acids. Germline CDR1 SEHNR, CDR2 FQNEAQ (reference sequence). In DNA form, the CDR3 reads TGTGCCAGCAGCTTAGCGTCTACCAATCAGCCCCAGCATTTT. Translation gives CASSLASTNQPQHF.

This clonotype was recorded a few times. Here the CDR3 DNA reads TGTGCCAGCAGCTTATTTCGGACAGGGATCCCAGATACGCAGTATTTT. Amino acids: CASSLFRTGIPDTQYF. This chain joins TRBV11-2 and TRBJ2-3; 8 bases fit TRBD1. This CDR3 contains 16 residues. CDR1 is SGHAT and CDR2 is FQNNGV in the germline V gene. V was pared by 2 bases and J by 4 bases, with 8 bases of the junction left unmatched.

This clonotype came up many times. V gene TRBV7-2 combines with J gene TRBJ1-5; D not certain. The V gene lost 1 base and the J gene lost 3 bases, with 10 bases spanning the gap. The germline gives CDR1 SGHTA, CDR2 FQGNSA. This CDR3 has 15 amino acids. The CDR3 is CASSLVAGDNQPQHF. The CDR3 DNA sequence: TGTGCCAGCAGCTTAGTGGCCGGGGACAATCAGCCCCAGCATTTT. The full variable domain, completed using reference TRBV7-2 and TRBJ1-5, is GAGVSQSPSNKVTEKGKDVELRCDPISGHTALYWYRQSLGQGLEFLIYFQGNSAPDKSGLPSDRFSAERTGGSVSTLTIQRTQQEDSAVYLCASSLVAGDNQPQHFGDGTRLSIL.

The rearrangement uses TRBV3-1 and TRBJ2-7; D is possibly TRBD1 or TRBD2 (6 bases each). Germline V gene sequence: CDR1 LGHDT, CDR2 YNNKEL (reference sequence). V lost 2 bases to trimming and J lost 5 bases, with 16 bases between them. The CDR3 loop spans 15 amino acids. Here the CDR3 DNA reads TGTGCCAGCAGCCAATCCGGGGGCCCCCCTAACGAGCAGTACTTC. It yields the protein CASSQSGGPPNEQYF.

This clonotype was seen only a few times. The chain combines TRBV6-1 with TRBJ1-4, with 9 bases lining up with TRBD1. V lost 6 bases and J lost 9; bases outside the gene matches: 17. The germline V gene encodes CDR1 MNHNS and CDR2 SASEGT. The CDR3 contains 17 residues. The CDR3 here is CASRAGGTGTGSQKLFF. In DNA, the CDR3 is TGTGCCAGCAGAGCTGGGGGAACCGGGACAGGGAGTCAAAAACTGTTTTTT.

The genes are TRBV7-3 and TRBJ2-3; D gene uncertain. In germline, CDR1 is SGHTA, CDR2 FQGTGA. The CDR3 consists of 15 residues. The V and J ends lost 5 bases and 0 bases respectively, with 12 bases between them. CDR3 bases: TGTGCCAGCAGCCGCCTTGGGGTTAGCACAGATACGCAGTATTTT. Residues: CASSRLGVSTDTQYF.

A few counts support this clonotype. The V gene is TRBV7-2, the J gene TRBJ2-1; D unresolved. The CDR3 spans 14 residues. The germline V and J ends were trimmed by 1 base and 7 bases, with 11 bases remaining between them. Per germline, CDR1 SGHTA and CDR2 FQGNSA. This CDR3 reads CASSLEGTANEQFF. CDR3 sequence (DNA): TGTGCCAGCAGCTTAGAGGGAACGGCAAATGAGCAGTTCTTC.

The gene calls are TRBV7-9 and TRBJ1-1; possibly TRBD1 for D (5 bases). This CDR3 has 13 amino acids. Germline CDR1 SEHNR, CDR2 FQNEAQ (reference sequence). V lost 5 bases to trimming and J lost 5 bases, with 12 bases between them. The CDR3 is CASSRQGRTEAFF. In DNA form, the CDR3 reads TGTGCCAGCAGCCGCCAGGGCAGGACTGAAGCTTTCTTT.

The chain carries TRBV10-1 and TRBJ2-2; 12 bases are a match to TRBD1. Trimming cost V 6 bases and J 5 bases; bases outside gene matches: 7. This CDR3 spans 16 amino acids. The germline V gene encodes CDR1 WNHNN and CDR2 SYGVQD (reference sequence). CDR3 DNA: TGCGCCAGCAGAACACCGGGACAGGGGGCGACCGGGGAGCTGTTTTTT. This gives the protein CASRTPGQGATGELFF.

J is TRBJ2-3 and V is TRBV29-1; 8 bases line up with TRBD2. Germline V gene sequence: CDR1 SQVTM, CDR2 ANQGSEA. CDR3 size: 14 residues. V gave up 2 bases and J gave up 5 bases; unmatched junction bases: 6. The DNA for the CDR3 is TGCAGCGTTGAAAAGACTAGCGCGAAAGATACGCAGTATTTT. Translated, it gives CSVEKTSAKDTQYF.

This clonotype was seen a handful of times. V gene TRBV7-4 combines with J gene TRBJ2-5, with 9 bases aligning to TRBD2. The V gene end was trimmed by 8 bases and the J gene end by 5 bases; junction bases not matched to a gene: 9. Germline V lookup: CDR1 SGHVT, CDR2 SQSDAQ. The CDR3 is made up of 14 amino acids. CDR3 sequence: CASRWGLAGETQYF. DNA for the CDR3: TGTGCCAGCCGTTGGGGACTAGCTGGCGAGACCCAGTACTTC.

The chain joins TRBV11-3 to TRBJ1-1, with D tentatively TRBD1 (5 bases). V was shortened by 4 bases and J by 1 base, with 16 bases between the two germline ends. Germline V CDR1 and CDR2: SGHNT, YENEEA. This CDR3 comprises 16 residues. CDR3 amino acids: CASSSFSGGGNTEAFF. CDR3 bases: TGTGCCAGCAGCTCCTTCTCGGGGGGGGGGAACACTGAAGCTTTCTTT.

Many counts were recorded for this clonotype. The chain has TRBV7-2 and TRBJ2-7; 9 positions agree with TRBD2. The junction had 11 bases not matched to a gene; V was cut back by 1 base and J by 4 bases. The CDR3 extends over 17 amino acids. The germline CDR1 and CDR2 sequences are SGHTA and FQGNSA. In DNA form, the CDR3 reads TGTGCCAGCAGCTTAGGAAGTAGCGGGAGAGGCGCGTACGAGCAGTACGTC. This translates into CASSLGSSGRGAYEQYV.

The chain carries TRBV6-2 or TRBV6-3 and TRBJ2-1, with 13 bases that match TRBD2. J gave up 2 bases and V 0 bases, and 4 bases lay outside the gene matches. The CDR3 has 18 amino acids. Looked up from germline, CDR1 is MNHEY and CDR2 is SVGEGT. The CDR3 nucleotides are TGTGCCAGCAGTTACTCGATCGGACTAGCGGGAGCCTACAATGAGCAGTTCTTC. This translates into CASSYSIGLAGAYNEQFF.

V usage is TRBV4-3 and J usage is TRBJ2-2; 7 positions agree with TRBD2. This CDR3 comprises 17 residues. V shed 2 bases and J 6 bases; nucleotides not matched to a gene: 12. Germline V gene data show CDR1 as LGHNA and CDR2 as YSLEER. CDR3 loop: CASSQNGLGGFPGELFF. In nucleotides, the CDR3 is TGCGCCAGCAGCCAAAACGGACTAGGAGGGTTTCCCGGGGAGCTGTTTTTT.

A few counts support this clonotype. This chain uses TRBV18 with TRBJ2-1; D is perhaps TRBD1 (5 bases). Trimming stripped 2 bases from V and 0 bases from J, with 8 bases between. The CDR3 is 15 amino acids. CDR1 is KGHSH, CDR2 LQKENI, per germline. CDR3: CASSPGQGSYNEQFF. The DNA for the CDR3 is TGTGCCAGCTCACCAGGGCAGGGCTCCTACAATGAGCAGTTCTTC. The whole variable domain, filled in from reference TRBV18 and TRBJ2-1, reads NAGVMQNPRHLVRRRGQEARLRCSPMKGHSHVYWYRQLPEEGLKFMVYLQKENIIDESGMPKERFSAEFPKEGPSILRIQQVVRGDSAAYFCASSPGQGSYNEQFFGPGTRLTVL.

J is TRBJ2-1 and V is TRBV6-2 or TRBV6-3, with TRBD1 matching over 8 bases. CDR1 is MNHEY and CDR2 is SVGEGT in the germline V gene. The CDR3 runs 15 residues. Losses at the gene ends were 5 bases for V and 3 bases for J; bases not matched to a gene: 6. CDR3 protein: CASSAGQAIYNEQFF. CDR3 nucleotides: TGTGCCAGCAGTGCGGGACAGGCTATCTACAATGAGCAGTTCTTC.

This clonotype was recorded a few times. This rearrangement joins TRBV20-1 to TRBJ2-1; maybe TRBD2 (6 bases). The V gene lost 0 bases and the J gene lost 10 bases, with 13 bases spanning the gap. From germline, CDR1 is DFQATT and CDR2 SNEGSKA (reference sequence). The length of the CDR3 is 13 residues. The DNA of the CDR3 is TGCAGTGCTAGAGAAGGGACTCGCGGGGAGCAGTTCTTC. It codes for CSAREGTRGEQFF.

This clonotype was detected once. The chain joins TRBV19 to TRBJ2-1, with D possibly matching TRBD1 (6 bases). This CDR3 comprises 13 residues. V lost 7 bases and J 5 bases, leaving 12 bases between the germline ends. Germline CDR1 and CDR2: LNHDA and SQIVND (reference sequence). The CDR3 sequence is CASTPDRDNEQFF. CDR3 nucleotide sequence: TGTGCCAGTACCCCGGACAGAGACAATGAGCAGTTCTTC.